The clone carrying this T cell receptor beta chain was seen a few times. The antigen is undetermined. These data originate in a study of T-cell reconstitution after alpha-beta-depleted transplantation in children. Points from the study as a whole: There were reportedly several hundred expanded graft clones from which alpha-beta T cells came about two months after transplant. T-cell counts and diversity at one year post-transplant came mainly from newly produced T cells.

Trimming cost V 4 bases and J 3 bases, with 1 base left between them. Germline V gene lookup returns CDR1 LNHNV and CDR2 YYDKDF (reference sequence). CDR3 size: 11 residues. The library targeted TCRbeta and was prepared with unique molecular identifiers. A single record per CDR3 protein comes from TCRdb applying MiXCR to the PCR reads. Of roughly 120,000 distinct CDR3 sequences listed, about a tenth are singletons. Sequencing was performed on PBMCs, taken before TCRalphabeta/CD19-depleted stem cell transplant. The chain joins TRBV15 to TRBJ2-1, with D uncertain. The TCR originated in a boy aged 2-9 years with acute lymphoblastic leukemia, due to receive a stem cell transplant. CDR3 loop: CATSNYNEQFF. As DNA, the CDR3 is TGTGCCACCAGCAACTACAATGAGCAGTTCTTC.